Following are 2 T cell receptor beta chains from one sample sequenced in a study of T cell responses to AZD1222 COVID-19 vaccine. Sequencing was performed with immunoSEQ multiplex PCR; in TCRdb, only in-frame clones are kept and a portion is missing. This table has 110,000 to 150,000 clones, over 75% appearing once. The source material was peripheral blood, sampled on day 0 of AZD1222 vaccination. Source of these receptors: an adult in good health.

The rearrangement uses TRBV7-6 and TRBJ2-7; D unresolved. V gave up 5 bases and J gave up 2 bases, with 7 bases separating them. CDR3 length: 12 amino acids. Germline CDR1 and CDR2: SGHVS and FNYEAQ. CDR3 region: CASSPGTYEQYF. The CDR3 DNA is TGTGCCAGCAGCCCCGGTACCTACGAGCAGTACTTC.

This rearrangement joins TRBV24-1 to TRBJ1-1; D uncertain. Germline V gene lookup returns CDR1 KGHDR and CDR2 SFDVKD. CDR3 size: 14 residues. V was clipped by 12 bases and J by 0 bases, with 16 bases between them. This CDR3 is CAPLPGVMNTEAFF. CDR3 bases: TGTGCCCCGCTACCCGGGGTAATGAACACTGAAGCTTTCTTT.